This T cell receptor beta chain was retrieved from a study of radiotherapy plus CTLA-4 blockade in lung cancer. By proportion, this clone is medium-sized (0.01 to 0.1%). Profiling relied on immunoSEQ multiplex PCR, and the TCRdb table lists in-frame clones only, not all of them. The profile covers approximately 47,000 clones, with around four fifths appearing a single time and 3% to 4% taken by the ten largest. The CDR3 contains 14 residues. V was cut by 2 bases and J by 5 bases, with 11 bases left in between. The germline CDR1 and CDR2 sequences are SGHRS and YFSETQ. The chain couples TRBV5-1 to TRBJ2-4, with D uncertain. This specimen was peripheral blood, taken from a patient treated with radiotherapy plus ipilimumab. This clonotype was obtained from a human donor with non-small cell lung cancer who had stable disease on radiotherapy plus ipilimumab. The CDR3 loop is CASSFGQAQNIQYF. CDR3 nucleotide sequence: TGCGCCAGCAGCTTTGGGCAAGCTCAAAACATTCAGTACTTC.